The sequence of this TCR beta chain was determined in a study of Ad26.COV2.S vaccination and SARS-CoV-2 variants (dated by TCRdb to the early 2020s). Background on the whole study: Vaccine-arm donors were drawn from COV1001, a multicentre, randomized, double-blind, placebo-controlled phase I-IIa trial of Ad26.COV2.S in healthy adults. The TCR-sequenced set comprised approximately 30 samples: around 20 Ad26.COV2.S vaccine recipients, 5 placebo recipients and 8 SARS-CoV-2 convalescent individuals. Participants in the trial were split at random into five groups of five each, receiving low-dose or high-dose Ad26.COV2.S once or twice, or else placebo on both occasions. TCRbeta repertoire sequencing was used to assess the specificity and breadth of SARS-CoV-2-reactive T cell receptors after Ad26.COV2.S vaccination. Investigators remained blinded to trial group allocation during experiments and outcome assessment. Ad26.COV2.S was administered intramuscularly at 5 x 10^10 or 1 x 10^11 viral particles, either as a single shot or as two shots given 56 days apart. Paper-wide results and their limitations: It was noted by the authors that total T cell responses may have been underestimated by the TCR breadth and depth analyses. The study was not powered for comparison of responses between vaccine doses or regimens. Ad26.COV2.S recipients had higher spike-specific TCR breadth than placebo recipients (P = 0.0014). Non-spike TCR breadth was comparable between vaccine and placebo recipients, consistent with the vaccine containing only spike. Substantial breadth of spike-specific CD8+ and CD4+ T cell responses was reported after vaccination.

To note about this clone: This clone's antigen is unknown. No base qualities exist here, and no much larger clone lies one base off it.

TCRbeta CDR3 regions were sequenced with the immunoSEQ Assay. After extraction, genomic DNA underwent amplification by bias-controlled multiplex PCR, followed by high-throughput sequencing. In the paper's pipeline: To quantify the absolute abundance of every unique TCRbeta CDR3 region, sequences were collapsed and filtered. Usable DNA was measured by amplifying reference genes present in all nucleated cells, and TCRbeta template counts were normalized to that usable DNA to estimate T cell fraction. Repertoire TCRs were annotated as SARS-CoV-2-specific by exact matching of V gene, CDR3 amino acid sequence and J gene to a known reactive TCR set. The reference SARS-CoV-2 TCR set came from MIRA and was filtered for enrichment in COVID-19-positive ImmuneCODE repertoires, removing public or cross-reactive TCRs. Using the MIRA antigens, annotated TCRs were further analysed by specific ORF or by position within an ORF. Breadth was defined as the number of annotated unique rearrangements divided by the total number of unique productive rearrangements, and depth was defined as the summed frequency of the annotated unique rearrangements. Group comparisons of TCR breadth used two-sided Wilcoxon rank-sum tests. TCRdb carries this immuneACCESS record with in-frame sequences only. Its versions omit some clonotypes, under half of them owing to an unresolved V gene in the studies checked, with the rest unexplained. V and J calls and clone size are given by that table; D and trimming were obtained from the DNA. Recorded for this sample are about 680,000 clones; more than 80% of them occurred a single time. In total, the top ten clones hold nearly 1.5% of the sample.

For CDR1 and CDR2, the germline V gene lists SGHRS and YFSETQ. At the junction V is shortened by 4 bases and J by 5 bases, with 15 bases in between. The CDR3, cysteine through phenylalanine, is 14 amino acids long. Of the read, only the CDR3 DNA is kept; its 42 bases are in frame from base 1. Taken with the paper, the label for treatment or condition translates to: about 20 received Ad26.COV2.S at low or high dose, single or two shots; 5 received placebo; per-sample allocation not given. For vaccine and placebo recipients, the sequenced repertoires came from samples collected on day 63 after the first injection. In Cohort 1b, about 25 adults aged 18-55 years were enrolled at a single site in Boston, USA, between 29 July and 7 August 2020. Ad26.COV2.S was a replication-incompetent adenovirus type 26 vector expressing a prefusion-stabilized SARS-CoV-2 spike protein from the original Wuhan strain.

The receptor was isolated from a person aged 18-60 years who received the Ad26.COV2.S COVID-19 vaccine or a placebo. The rearrangement joined TRBV5-1 to TRBJ1-2, with the D gene not clear enough to name. Material: peripheral blood, obtained in a trial of Ad26.COV2.S vaccine versus placebo. The bases read TGCGCCAGCAGCCCCGGGCAGTTTGATTATGGCTACACCTTC. This yields the protein CASSPGQFDYGYTF.